This T cell receptor beta chain derives from a study of blood T cell repertoires in COVID-19. V was trimmed by 0 bases and J by 7 bases, leaving 10 bases between them. The CDR3 length is 14 residues. Per the germline V gene, CDR1 is LNHDA and CDR2 is SQIVND (reference sequence). The repertoire was sequenced with immunoSEQ multiplex PCR; TCRdb's copy has only in-frame clones and lacks some. Among tens of thousands of clones listed, over 75% were seen once. The genes are TRBV19 and TRBJ1-5, with D maybe TRBD1 (5 bases). Sequenced material: peripheral blood. The TCR sequence derives from a man older than 75 with active or convalescent COVID-19. CDR3 loop: CASSIDAGNQPQHF. CDR3 coding DNA: TGTGCCAGTAGTATAGATGCAGGGAACCAGCCCCAGCATTTT.